This section outlines one T cell receptor beta chain sequence together with its context. Enrolled during active infection, Seattle patients were then followed longitudinally. Germline V CDR1 and CDR2: MNHEY, SVGAGI. V was pared by 8 bases and J by 6 bases, with 6 bases of the junction left unmatched. The CDR3 runs 13 residues. The data are from a study of blood T cell repertoires in COVID-19. Overall study context: The analysed material was cDNA or gDNA that came from T cells, B-cell-depleted T cells, or PBMCs.

Methods used by the authors: Cell counts per sample came from amplifying reference gene primers. Libraries were prepared by immunoSEQ multiplex PCR; TCRdb keeps only in-frame clonotypes and omits some of them. Clonal size and the V and J genes are those of that table, whereas D and trimming came from the DNA. In the table there are a few hundred thousand clones, 70% to 90% of which are singletons. The genes are TRBV6-5 and TRBJ1-1; 10 positions match TRBD1. Sequenced material: peripheral blood. The receptor was derived from a young man with COVID-19, enrolled during active disease. This CDR3 is CASARDRGPEAFF. CDR3 in DNA: TGTGCCAGCGCTCGGGACAGGGGACCTGAAGCTTTCTTT.